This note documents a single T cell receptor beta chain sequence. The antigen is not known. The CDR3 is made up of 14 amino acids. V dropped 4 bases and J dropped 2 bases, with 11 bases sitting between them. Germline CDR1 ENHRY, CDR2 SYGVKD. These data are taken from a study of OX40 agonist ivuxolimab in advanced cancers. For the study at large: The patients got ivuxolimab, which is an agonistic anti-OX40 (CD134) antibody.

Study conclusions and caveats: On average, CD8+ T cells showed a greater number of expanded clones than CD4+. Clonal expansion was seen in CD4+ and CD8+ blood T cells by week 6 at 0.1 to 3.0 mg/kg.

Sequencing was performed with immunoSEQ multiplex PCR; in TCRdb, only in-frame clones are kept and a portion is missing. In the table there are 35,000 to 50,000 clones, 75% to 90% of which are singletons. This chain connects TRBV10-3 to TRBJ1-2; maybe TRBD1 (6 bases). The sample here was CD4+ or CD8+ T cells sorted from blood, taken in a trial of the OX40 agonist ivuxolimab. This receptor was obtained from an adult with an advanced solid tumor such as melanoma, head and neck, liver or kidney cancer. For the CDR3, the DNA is TGTGCCATCAGTGGTGGACAGAGGAACTATGGCTACACCTTC. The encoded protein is CAISGGQRNYGYTF.